The next 32 T cell receptor beta chains were all read from a single sample in a study of blood T cells in healthy people across ages. The authors ran a second PCR of 7 to 11 cycles using a sample-barcoded 5' primer and a J-beta primer mix. TCRdb itself ran the 5' RACE reads through MiXCR, one entry per CDR3 protein. The sample holds hundreds of thousands of distinct CDR3 sequences; 35% to 40% are singletons and the top ten take 10% to 15%. Material for sequencing was blood. These receptors all stem from a man between 18 and 29 years old in good health.

V is TRBV25-1 and J is TRBJ1-2; D perhaps matches TRBD1 (6 bases). The V and J ends lost 4 bases and 1 base respectively, with 13 bases between them. CDR1 and CDR2 from the germline V gene are MGHDK and SYGVNS. The CDR3 loop spans 15 amino acids. The CDR3 DNA follows: TGTGCCAGCAGTGCCCCGGGACACCTTAACTATGGCTACACCTTC. It codes for CASSAPGHLNYGYTF.

This clonotype has just a few counts. The rearrangement uses TRBV9 and TRBJ2-2; 7 bases agree with TRBD1. Germline CDR1 SGDLS, CDR2 YYNGEE. The CDR3 has 14 residues. Unmatched junction bases numbered 8, after V lost 4 bases and J lost 8 bases. The DNA of the CDR3 is TGTGCCAGCAGCACGACAGGGATCCCGGGGGAGCTGTTTTTT. Protein: CASSTTGIPGELFF.

This clonotype was picked up a small number of times. The chain combines TRBV7-2 with TRBJ2-5, with D unclear. Germline CDR1 is SGHTA and CDR2 is FQGNSA. CDR3 length: 13 amino acids. Trimming took 0 bases from V and 3 from J, leaving 5 bases between them. CDR3 region: CASSLAAKETQYF. The DNA for the CDR3 is TGTGCCAGCAGCTTAGCGGCGAAAGAGACCCAGTACTTC.

The chain combines TRBV28 with TRBJ1-5; no definite D call. The germline V gene encodes CDR1 MDHEN and CDR2 SYDVKM. Between the trimmed V and J ends, which lost 0 bases and 2 bases, there was a span of 11 bases. The CDR3 covers 16 residues. The chain's CDR3 is CASSLWPQHRNQPQHF. The CDR3 DNA is TGTGCCAGCAGTTTATGGCCTCAGCACCGCAATCAGCCCCAGCATTTT.

The chain joins TRBV11-1 to TRBJ2-5; 8 bases map to TRBD2. V lost 6 bases, J lost 5 bases, and 11 bases stayed unmatched. The length of the CDR3 is 15 residues. Germline V gene data show CDR1 as SGHAT and CDR2 as FQDESV (reference sequence). CDR3 coding DNA: TGTGCCAGCAGTCGGGAGGGAACAGGAGGGGAGACCCAGTACTTC. Its translation: CASSREGTGGETQYF.

The chain carries TRBV20-1 and TRBJ2-7, with D perhaps TRBD1 (5 bases). CDR3 length equals 13 residues. Germline V gene data show CDR1 as DFQATT and CDR2 as SNEGSKA (reference sequence). Trimming removed 0 bases at V and 6 bases at J, with 12 bases between. CDR3 sequence reads: CSARDGQTCEQYF. The DNA for the CDR3 is TGCAGTGCTAGAGATGGACAAACCTGCGAGCAGTACTTC.

This clonotype appeared once. The chain uses TRBV6-2 or TRBV6-3 and TRBJ2-3, with D possibly called TRBD1 or TRBD2 (5 bases each). The CDR3 consists of 15 residues. Germline V gene lookup returns CDR1 MNHEY and CDR2 SVGEGT. Trimming removed 3 bases from V and 1 base from J, with 11 bases in between. CDR3 in amino acids: CASSYGDEGTDTQYF. DNA of the CDR3: TGTGCCAGCAGTTATGGGGACGAGGGCACAGATACGCAGTATTTT.

In regard to this clonotype: Possible read error: a much larger clone is one base away. This chain joins TRBV20-1 and TRBJ2-1; the D call may be TRBD1 or TRBD2 (5 bases each). Gene TRBJ2-7 matches the end of the DNA better, so the J call may be wrong. CDR3 length equals 12 residues. Per germline, CDR1 DFQATT and CDR2 SNEGSKA (reference sequence). The chain's CDR3 is CSQQGAYNEQYF. For the CDR3, the DNA is TGCAGCCAGCAGGGAGCCTACAATGAGCAGTACTTC.

This chain's CDR3 is CATSGYQETQYF. For the CDR3, the DNA is TGTGCAACTAGCGGGTACCAAGAGACCCAGTACTTC. The chain recombines TRBV7-6 with TRBJ2-5; 9 bases agree with TRBD2. This CDR3 has 12 residues. Per the germline V gene, CDR1 is SGHVS and CDR2 is FNYEAQ.

This chain uses TRBV18 with TRBJ2-5; no clear D gene. The DNA end favors TRBJ2-1, so the J call may be wrong. The CDR3 loop spans 12 amino acids. CDR1 KGHSH and CDR2 LQKENI come from the germline V gene. The CDR3 DNA reads TGTGCCAGCTCACCAAACCAAGAGACCCAGTTCTTC. This encodes CASSPNQETQFF.

Comment on this clonotype: Compared with germline, one end of the junction differs, possibly owing to a read error. The chain has TRBV6-1 and TRBJ2-1; TRBD2 agrees at 13 bases. The CDR3 consists of 17 residues. Germline V gene lookup returns CDR1 MNHNS and CDR2 SASEGT. This CDR3 reads CTSSEPGLAGEGNEQFF. In nucleotides, the CDR3 is TGTACCAGCAGTGAACCTGGACTAGCGGGGGAAGGAAATGAGCAGTTCTTC.

V and J are TRBV2 and TRBJ1-2; TRBD1 agrees at 7 bases. The CDR3 spans 11 residues. V gave up 7 bases and J gave up 9 bases; unmatched junction bases: 5. Germline V lookup: CDR1 SNHLY, CDR2 FYNNEI. The CDR3 DNA follows: TGTGCCAGCAAGGGGGCGGTTTGCTACACCTTC. This encodes CASKGAVCYTF.

This sequence joins TRBV6-5 and TRBJ1-5; D perhaps matches TRBD1 (6 bases). V dropped 6 bases and J dropped 0 bases, with 12 bases sitting between them. The CDR3 length is 15 residues. Germline CDR1 MNHEY, CDR2 SVGAGI. This CDR3 reads CASRRGTNSNQPQHF. As DNA, the CDR3 is TGTGCCAGCAGACGAGGGACAAATAGCAATCAGCCCCAGCATTTT.

This clonotype was observed a handful of times. V is TRBV7-2 and J is TRBJ1-1; possible D gene TRBD1, 5 bases. The CDR3 extends over 13 amino acids. Per germline, CDR1 SGHTA and CDR2 FQGNSA. V was pared by 5 bases and J by 3 bases, with 10 bases between. The CDR3 DNA sequence: TGTGCCAGCAGCATCGGGGGGTACACTGAAGCTTTCTTT. This encodes CASSIGGYTEAFF.

V and J are TRBV20-1 and TRBJ2-1; maybe TRBD2 (5 bases). The CDR3 extends over 14 amino acids. V was cut by 3 bases and J by 7 bases, with 16 bases left in between. Germline V lookup: CDR1 DFQATT, CDR2 SNEGSKA (reference sequence). Written as DNA, the CDR3 is TGCAGTGCTAGTTTGGACGAGGGTTTTAATGAGCAGTTCTTC. Amino acids: CSASLDEGFNEQFF.

V usage is TRBV5-8 and J usage is TRBJ1-2; no clear D. This CDR3 has 14 amino acids. The germline gives CDR1 SGHTS, CDR2 YDEGEE. Trimming removed 4 bases from V and 4 bases from J, with 14 bases in between. In DNA form, the CDR3 reads TGTGCCAGCAGCGTGCCAGGAATCATCTATGGCTACACCTTC. Translating gives CASSVPGIIYGYTF.

This clonotype was recorded at least ten times. This sequence joins TRBV4-3 and TRBJ1-1; D is uncertain. Germline-derived CDR1 and CDR2 are LGHNA and YSLEER. V was clipped by 4 bases and J by 2 bases, with 11 bases between them. The length of the CDR3 is 14 residues. In DNA, the CDR3 is TGCGCCAGCAGCCGGAAACTGTCCAACACTGAAGCTTTCTTT. Protein product: CASSRKLSNTEAFF.

This clonotype was seen a handful of times. This sequence joins TRBV25-1 and TRBJ1-6, with D possibly TRBD1 on 5 matching bases. Deletions cut 2 bases from V and 8 bases from J, with 22 bases between. Germline loops: CDR1 MGHDK, CDR2 SYGVNS. CDR3 size: 18 residues. The CDR3 region has the DNA TGTGCCAGCAGTGAACGCGTGGGCGAAGGGGTCCCGGATTCACCCCTCCACTTT. Its protein product is CASSERVGEGVPDSPLHF.

The gene calls are TRBV6-5 and TRBJ2-6; no definite D call. The CDR3 loop spans 15 amino acids. The V gene's germline CDR1 is MNHEY and CDR2 SVGAGI. Between the trimmed V and J ends, which lost 9 bases and 4 bases, there was a span of 16 bases. The CDR3 region is CASGYARTGANVLTF. The CDR3 DNA sequence: TGTGCCAGTGGTTACGCAAGGACGGGGGCCAACGTCCTGACTTTC.

In its sample, this clonotype was seen a few times. The chain has TRBV29-1 and TRBJ1-2; a weak D match, TRBD1 (6 bases). The CDR3 runs 13 residues. Germline values: CDR1 SQVTM, CDR2 ANQGSEA. Trimming left V 4 bases short and J 8 bases short, with 17 bases between. This CDR3 reads CSVAQGWTEGYTF. In DNA form, the CDR3 reads TGCAGCGTTGCACAGGGTTGGACGGAGGGCTACACCTTC.

This clonotype turned up a few times. The chain is built from TRBV28 and TRBJ2-3; the D is unclear. This CDR3 comprises 13 residues. The germline V and J ends were trimmed by 3 bases and 2 bases, with 6 bases remaining between them. From germline, CDR1 is MDHEN and CDR2 SYDVKM. The CDR3: CASSFWVTDTQYF. CDR3 DNA: TGTGCCAGCAGTTTTTGGGTCACAGATACGCAGTATTTT.

The rearrangement links TRBV6-5 to TRBJ1-6; D is possibly TRBD1 (5 bases). Germline V gene lookup returns CDR1 MNHEY and CDR2 SVGAGI. V was pared by 0 bases and J by 8 bases, with 14 bases between. The CDR3 is 16 residues long. This CDR3 reads CASSYSGPARDSPLHF. Written as DNA, the CDR3 is TGTGCCAGCAGTTACTCGGGACCCGCAAGAGATTCACCCCTCCACTTT.

Ten or more counts support this clonotype. The chain carries TRBV12-3 or TRBV12-4 and TRBJ2-1; D is possibly TRBD2 (5 bases). V was clipped by 2 bases and J by 3 bases, with 8 bases between them. CDR3 size: 14 residues. The chain's CDR3 is CASSLMRVYNEQFF. The CDR3, as DNA: TGTGCCAGCAGTTTAATGAGGGTCTACAATGAGCAGTTCTTC.

The V and J genes are TRBV20-1 and TRBJ1-1; 7 nucleotides align to TRBD1. From germline, CDR1 is DFQATT and CDR2 SNEGSKA (reference sequence). The CDR3 contains 15 residues. The ends lost 5 bases at V and 1 base at J; junction bases unmatched: 10. In DNA, the CDR3 is TGCAGTGCTTTCCGGGCAGGGGGTCGGAACACTGAAGCTTTCTTT. It specifies CSAFRAGGRNTEAFF.

This chain links TRBV6-2 or TRBV6-3 with TRBJ2-7; D gene unclear. The CDR3 extends over 13 amino acids. Per germline, CDR1 MNHEY and CDR2 SVGEGT. V was cut by 3 bases and J by 2 bases, with 8 bases left in between. CDR3 DNA: TGTGCCAGCAGTTATTGGGGTACCTACGAGCAGTACTTC. Its translation: CASSYWGTYEQYF.

The chain's CDR3 is CASSYSLWAARNTEAFF. CDR3 nucleotide sequence: TGTGCCAGCAGTTACTCACTCTGGGCAGCCCGAAACACTGAAGCTTTCTTT. The chain links TRBV6-7 to TRBJ1-1; no firm D call. TRBV6-7 is recorded as an ORF, its role being uncertain. The CDR3 extends over 17 amino acids. The ends were cut back, 0 bases at V and 2 bases at J, with 16 bases in the middle.

This sequence joins TRBV7-3 and TRBJ2-2, with D unclear. CDR1 and CDR2 from the germline V gene are SGHTA and FQGTGA. V lost 2 bases, J lost 3 bases, and 4 bases lay in between. This CDR3 comprises 13 residues. DNA for the CDR3: TGTGCCAGCAGCTTATTGCACACCGGGGAGCTGTTTTTT. This encodes CASSLLHTGELFF.

The count of this clonotype is one. This sequence joins TRBV5-1 and TRBJ2-5, with 10 bases matching TRBD1. The CDR3 extends over 15 amino acids. The germline CDR1 and CDR2 sequences are SGHRS and YFSETQ. J was trimmed by 9 bases and V by 5 bases; bases with no gene match: 13. The CDR3 protein is CASRSTGGREEAQYF. The CDR3, as DNA: TGCGCCAGCAGATCGACAGGGGGCCGAGAGGAGGCCCAGTACTTC.

The chain combines TRBV9 with TRBJ2-7, with D maybe TRBD1 (6 bases). Trimming took 0 bases from V and 7 from J, leaving 14 bases between them. The CDR3 length is 14 residues. Germline CDR1 is SGDLS and CDR2 is YYNGEE. The CDR3 region is CASSVDGTYNEQYF. The DNA for the CDR3 is TGTGCCAGCAGCGTAGACGGGACATACAATGAGCAGTACTTC.

Details on this clonotype: A much larger clone is a single base away; this may be a read error. This chain connects TRBV12-3 or TRBV12-4 to TRBJ2-7, with 8 bases fitting TRBD2. V shed 6 bases, J shed 5 bases, and the junction held 6 bases outside the gene matches. The CDR3 contains 13 residues. The CDR3 DNA follows: TGTGCCAGCAGACGAGCGGGGGCCGACGAGCAGTACTTC. This sequence encodes CASRRAGADEQYF.

This chain links TRBV4-3 with TRBJ1-1, with D uncertain. V was shortened by 1 base and J by 11 bases, with 11 bases between the two germline ends. Germline V gene data show CDR1 as LGHNA and CDR2 as YSLEER. CDR3 size: 12 residues. CDR3 sequence reads: CASSQVTSGAFF. The CDR3 region has the DNA TGCGCCAGCAGCCAAGTAACTTCAGGTGCTTTCTTT.

The V call is TRBV6-5, the J call TRBJ1-2, with 7 bases matching TRBD1. CDR3 size: 16 residues. Trimming at V came to 4 bases and at J to 4 bases, leaving 12 bases not matched to a gene. CDR1 is MNHEY, CDR2 SVGAGI, per germline. The DNA for the CDR3 is TGTGCCAGCAGTTCTAGCCATACAGGGGAGTTCTATGGCTACACCTTC. Translated, it gives CASSSSHTGEFYGYTF.